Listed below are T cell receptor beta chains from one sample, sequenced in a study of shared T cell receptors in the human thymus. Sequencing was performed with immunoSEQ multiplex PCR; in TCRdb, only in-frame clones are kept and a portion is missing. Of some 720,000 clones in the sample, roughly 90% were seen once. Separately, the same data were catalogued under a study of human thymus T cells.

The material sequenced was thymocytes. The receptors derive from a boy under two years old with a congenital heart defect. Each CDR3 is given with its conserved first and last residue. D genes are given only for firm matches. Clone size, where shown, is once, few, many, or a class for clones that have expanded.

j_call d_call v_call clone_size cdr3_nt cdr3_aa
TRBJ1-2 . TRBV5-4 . TGTGCCAGCAGCTCGGGGAGGGGCTACACCTTC CASSSGRGYTF
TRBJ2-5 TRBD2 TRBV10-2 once TGCGCCAGCAGTGATTCATTTTTATGGGGACTAGCGGGAGGGGAGACCCAGTACTTC CASSDSFLWGLAGGETQYF
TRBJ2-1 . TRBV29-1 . TGCAGCGTTGTCAGATGGAATGAGCAGTTCTTC CSVVRWNEQFF
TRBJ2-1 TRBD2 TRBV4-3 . TGCGCCAGCAGCCAAGATTACCGCAGCGGGAGATTCCATGAGCAGTTCTTC CASSQDYRSGRFHEQFF
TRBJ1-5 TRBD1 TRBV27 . TGTGCCAGCAGTTTATCTGCACTCAAACAGGGGGCGCAAGGGCAGCCCCAGCATTTT CASSLSALKQGAQGQPQHF
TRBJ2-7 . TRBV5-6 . TGTGCCAGCAGCCACAAGTACTTC CASSHKYF
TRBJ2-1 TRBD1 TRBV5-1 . TGCGCCAGCAGGGGGGGACAGGGCCAAGGAAATGAGCAGTTCTTC CASRGGQGQGNEQFF
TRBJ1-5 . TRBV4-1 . TGCGCCAGCAGCCAAGACCGCAACATCAAGCAGCCCCAGCATTTT CASSQDRNIKQPQHF
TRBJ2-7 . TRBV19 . TGTGCCAGTAGTATCGCGAGGAATTCCTACGAGCAGTACTTC CASSIARNSYEQYF
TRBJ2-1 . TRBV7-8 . TGTGCCAGCAGCTCCGGCTCCTACAATGAGCAGTTCTTC CASSSGSYNEQFF
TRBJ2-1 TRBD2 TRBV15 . TGTGCCACCAGCAGGGGGCCTAGCGGCAATGAGCAGTTCTTC CATSRGPSGNEQFF
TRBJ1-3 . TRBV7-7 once TGTGCTAGCAGCTTGCACTGGGGGCCTGGAAACACCATATATTTT CASSLHWGPGNTIYF
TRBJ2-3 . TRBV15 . TGTGCCACCAGCACGCCCCCCGACTGGGGCACAGATACGCAGTATTTT CATSTPPDWGTDTQYF
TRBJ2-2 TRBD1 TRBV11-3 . TGTGCCAGCAGTTACCGGGACAGGGGTACAAACGGGGAGCTGTTTTTT CASSYRDRGTNGELFF
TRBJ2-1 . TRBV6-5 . TGTGCCAGCAGTTACGTGCGGAGAAGCTCCTACAATGAGCAGTTCTTC CASSYVRRSSYNEQFF
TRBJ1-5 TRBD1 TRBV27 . TGTGCCTTTACGGGACAGGGGGATTCCCAGCCCCAGCATTTT CAFTGQGDSQPQHF
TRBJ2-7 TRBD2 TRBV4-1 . TGCGCCAGCAGCCTGGGAGGGACCTACGAGCAGTACTTC CASSLGGTYEQYF
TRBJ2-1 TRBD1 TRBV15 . TGTGCCACCAGGGTGACAGGGAACTACAATGAGCAGTTCTTC CATRVTGNYNEQFF
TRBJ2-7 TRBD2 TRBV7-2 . TGTGCCAGCAGCTTAGAAAGGGCACCGGGACTAGCGGGTTCCTACGAGCAGTACTTC CASSLERAPGLAGSYEQYF
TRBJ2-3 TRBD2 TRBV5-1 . TGCGCCAGCAGCACAATTAGCGGGAGGGTCACAGATACGCAGTATTTT CASSTISGRVTDTQYF
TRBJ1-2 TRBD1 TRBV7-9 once TGTGCCAGCAGCTTACCAGAGGACAGGGAGGACGTATTGGGCTACACCTTC CASSLPEDREDVLGYTF
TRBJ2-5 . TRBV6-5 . TGTGCCAGCAGTTTAAGAGCCTTACAAGAGACCCAGTACTTC CASSLRALQETQYF
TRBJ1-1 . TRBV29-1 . TGCAGCGGTCGGGAGCTGGGTAGGACTGAAGCTTTCTTT CSGRELGRTEAFF
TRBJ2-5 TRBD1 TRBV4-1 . TGCGCCAGCAGCCAAGCGCCTGACAGGGGGAGGGGAGAGACCCAGTACTTC CASSQAPDRGRGETQYF
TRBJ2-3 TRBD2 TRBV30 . TGTGCCTGGAGTGTGGAGCGAGCGGGAGAGGGTGAAGGGGCAGATACGCAGTATTTT CAWSVERAGEGEGADTQYF
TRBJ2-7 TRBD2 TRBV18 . TGTGCCAGCTCACCAGCGGGAGCCTACGAGCAGTACTTC CASSPAGAYEQYF
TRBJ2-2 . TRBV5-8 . TGTGCCAGCAGCTTTCGGGACACCGGGGAGCTGTTTTTT CASSFRDTGELFF
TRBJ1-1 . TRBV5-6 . TGTGCCAGCAGCTGGGCCACTGAAGCTTTCTTT CASSWATEAFF
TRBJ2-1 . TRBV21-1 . TGTGCCAGCAGCAAAGAGCATCGGACTAGCGGGAGGAAAGGGAATGAGCAGTTCTTC CASSKEHRTSGRKGNEQFF
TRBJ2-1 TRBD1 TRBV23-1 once TGCGCCAGCAGCCGTGACAGGGGCAATGAGCAGTTCTTC CASSRDRGNEQFF
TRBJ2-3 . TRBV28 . TGTGCCAGCCTCAGGCGGGGTGCAGGGTCAGATACGCAGTATTTT CASLRRGAGSDTQYF
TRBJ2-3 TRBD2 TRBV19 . TGTGCCAGTAGTATACAGTCCGGGACTACAAACACAGATACGCAGTATTTT CASSIQSGTTNTDTQYF
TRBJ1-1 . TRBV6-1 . TGTGCCAGCTTCCGAGCAGGGAACACTGAAGCTTTCTTT CASFRAGNTEAFF
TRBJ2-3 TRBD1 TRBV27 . TGTGCCAGCAGTTTAGTGGAGACAGGGTCGGATTGCACAGATACGCAGTATTTT CASSLVETGSDCTDTQYF
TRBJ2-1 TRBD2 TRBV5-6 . TGTGCCAGCAGCCCCAATTTTATAACTAGCGAGTACAATGAGCAGTTCTTC CASSPNFITSEYNEQFF
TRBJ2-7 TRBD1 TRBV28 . TGTGCCAGCAGTCCCCGGGGGGGACAGGGGCTCTACGAGCAGTACTTC CASSPRGGQGLYEQYF
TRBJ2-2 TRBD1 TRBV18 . TGTGCCAGCTCTCTCGGACAGGGGAATGGGGAGCTGTTTTTT CASSLGQGNGELFF
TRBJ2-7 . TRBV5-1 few TGCGCCAGCAGCTTCGCGGAATATCGGGAGCAGTACTTC CASSFAEYREQYF